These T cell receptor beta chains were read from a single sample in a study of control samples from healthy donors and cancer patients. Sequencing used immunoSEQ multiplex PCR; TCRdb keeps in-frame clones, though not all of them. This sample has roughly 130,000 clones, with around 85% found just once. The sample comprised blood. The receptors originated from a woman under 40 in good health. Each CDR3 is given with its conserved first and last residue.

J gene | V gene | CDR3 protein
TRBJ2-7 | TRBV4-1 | CASSQASTYEQYF
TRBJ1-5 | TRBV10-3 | CAISGSGMNQPQHF
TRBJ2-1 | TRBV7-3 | CASSSQGGAYNEQFF
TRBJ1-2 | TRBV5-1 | CASSLEAGLYGYTF
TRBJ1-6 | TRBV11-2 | CASSLAGRGSSYNSPLHF
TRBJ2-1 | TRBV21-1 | CASIDGSGRPRDRANEQFF
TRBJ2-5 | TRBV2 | CASSEAVSGETQYF
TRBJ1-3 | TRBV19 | CASSTEGPYSGNTIYF
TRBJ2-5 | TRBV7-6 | CASSPPREGGQGETQYF
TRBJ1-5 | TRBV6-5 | CASSSTGTSNQPQHF
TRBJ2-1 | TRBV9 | CASSVGSSYNEQFF
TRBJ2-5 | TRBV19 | CASRPSGRRETQYF
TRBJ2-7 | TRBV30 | CAWKPTRNHYEQYF
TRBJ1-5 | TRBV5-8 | CASSFWQGWDNQPQHF
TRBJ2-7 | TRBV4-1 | CASSQDSMGASEQYF
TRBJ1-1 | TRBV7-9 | CASGSGVAEAFF
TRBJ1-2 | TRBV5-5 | CASSVTGTGTVLGGYTF
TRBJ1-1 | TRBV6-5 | CAASWRNTEAFF
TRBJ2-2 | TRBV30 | CAWSVTPLGSTGELFF
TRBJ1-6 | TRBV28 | CASRELRASPLHF
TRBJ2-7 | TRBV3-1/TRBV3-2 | CASSRLMTAGVNEQYF
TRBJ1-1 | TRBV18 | CASSPSGAGRTFF
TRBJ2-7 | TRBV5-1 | CASTGTSGSYEQYF
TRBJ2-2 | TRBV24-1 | CATSDPLRGRTGELFF
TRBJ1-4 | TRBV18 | CASSTGGEVEKLFF
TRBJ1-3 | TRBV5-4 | CASSRIDRAGNTIYF
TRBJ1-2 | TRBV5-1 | CASSMTGGINGYTF
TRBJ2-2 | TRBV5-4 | CASSLGGLAGVSGELFF
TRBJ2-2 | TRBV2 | CASSRDSTGELFF
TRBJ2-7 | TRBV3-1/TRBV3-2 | CASSPGLAGGAYEQYF
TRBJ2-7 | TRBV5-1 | CASSLAGEQYF
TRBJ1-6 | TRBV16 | CASSQKTDSPLHF
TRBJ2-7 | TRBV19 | CASSATSETSYEQYF
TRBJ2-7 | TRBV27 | CASSFIGGRSYEQYF
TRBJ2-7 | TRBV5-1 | CASSLEGGAPSHEQYF
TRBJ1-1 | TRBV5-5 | CASSLEQAFTEAFF
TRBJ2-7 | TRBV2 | CASSDPYEQYF
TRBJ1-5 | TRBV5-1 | CASSLGGEDQPQHF
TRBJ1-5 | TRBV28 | CASSLWGLVWTGGEGSNQPQHF
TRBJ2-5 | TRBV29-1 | CSVTGTGGTETQYF
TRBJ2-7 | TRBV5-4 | CASSSLTSGRATEQYF
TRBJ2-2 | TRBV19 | CASSSPGATGELFF
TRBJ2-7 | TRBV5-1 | CASSRLAGGGYEQYF
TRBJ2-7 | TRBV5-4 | CASSLGDYAYEQYF
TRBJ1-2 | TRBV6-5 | CASSNTYGYTF
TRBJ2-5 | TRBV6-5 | CASSLGVPGTQYF
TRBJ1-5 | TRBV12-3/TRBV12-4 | CASSFGNQPQHF
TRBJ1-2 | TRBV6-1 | CASSEGAGWDYGYTF
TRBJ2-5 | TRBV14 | CASSQLTEYQETQYF
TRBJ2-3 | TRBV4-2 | CASSQASGRGTDTQYF
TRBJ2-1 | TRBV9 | CASSVGTSGGAYNEQFF
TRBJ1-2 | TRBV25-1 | CASSDNRIRTGGTYGYTF
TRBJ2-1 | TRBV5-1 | CASSIGTGGRNEQFF
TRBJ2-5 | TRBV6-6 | CASTLGGRGVQETQYF
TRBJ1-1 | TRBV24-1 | CATSDYTGEAFF